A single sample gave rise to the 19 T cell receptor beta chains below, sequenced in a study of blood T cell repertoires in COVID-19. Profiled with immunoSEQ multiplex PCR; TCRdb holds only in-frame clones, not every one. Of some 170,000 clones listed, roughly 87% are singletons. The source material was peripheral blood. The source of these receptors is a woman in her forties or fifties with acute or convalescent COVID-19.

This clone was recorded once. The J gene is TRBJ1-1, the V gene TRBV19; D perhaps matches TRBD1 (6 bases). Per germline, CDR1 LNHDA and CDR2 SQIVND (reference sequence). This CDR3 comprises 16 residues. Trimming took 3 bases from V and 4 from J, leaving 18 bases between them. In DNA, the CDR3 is TGTGCCAGTAGTATGTTCACTTACAGGGACGGCACTGAAGCTTTCTTT. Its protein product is CASSMFTYRDGTEAFF.

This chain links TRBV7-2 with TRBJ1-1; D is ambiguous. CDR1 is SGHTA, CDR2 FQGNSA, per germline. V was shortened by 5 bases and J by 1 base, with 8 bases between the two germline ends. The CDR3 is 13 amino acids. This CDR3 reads CASSMTGNTEAFF. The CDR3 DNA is TGTGCCAGCAGCATGACGGGGAACACTGAAGCTTTCTTT. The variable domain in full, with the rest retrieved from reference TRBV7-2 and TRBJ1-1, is GAGVSQSPSNKVTEKGKDVELRCDPISGHTALYWYRQSLGQGLEFLIYFQGNSAPDKSGLPSDRFSAERTGGSVSTLTIQRTQQEDSAVYLCASSMTGNTEAFFGQGTRLTVV.

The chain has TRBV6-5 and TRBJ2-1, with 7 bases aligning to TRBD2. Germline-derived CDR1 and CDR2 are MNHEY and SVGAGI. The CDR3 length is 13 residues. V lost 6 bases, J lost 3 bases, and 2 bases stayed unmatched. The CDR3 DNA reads TGTGCCAGCAGGCGGACTAGCTACAATGAGCAGTTCTTC. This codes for CASRRTSYNEQFF.

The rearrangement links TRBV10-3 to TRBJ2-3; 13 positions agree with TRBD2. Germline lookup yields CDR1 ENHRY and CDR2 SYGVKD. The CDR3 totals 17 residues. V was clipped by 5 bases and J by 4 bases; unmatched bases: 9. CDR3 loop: CAISQYGLAGDPDTQYF. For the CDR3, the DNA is TGTGCCATCAGTCAATACGGACTAGCGGGAGACCCAGATACGCAGTATTTT.

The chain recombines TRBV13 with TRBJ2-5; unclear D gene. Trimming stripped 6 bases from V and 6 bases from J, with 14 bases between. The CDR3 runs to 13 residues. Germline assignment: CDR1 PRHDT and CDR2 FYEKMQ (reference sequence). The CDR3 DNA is TGTGCCAGCAGGTATTTTGGCTCGCAGACCCAGTACTTC. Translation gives CASRYFGSQTQYF.

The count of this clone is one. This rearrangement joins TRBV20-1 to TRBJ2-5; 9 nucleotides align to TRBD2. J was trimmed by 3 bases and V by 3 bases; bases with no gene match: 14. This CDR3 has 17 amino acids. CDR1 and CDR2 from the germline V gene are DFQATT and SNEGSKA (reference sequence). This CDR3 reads CSASALGIAGAEETQYF. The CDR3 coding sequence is TGCAGTGCTAGTGCTCTAGGGATAGCGGGGGCCGAAGAGACCCAGTACTTC.

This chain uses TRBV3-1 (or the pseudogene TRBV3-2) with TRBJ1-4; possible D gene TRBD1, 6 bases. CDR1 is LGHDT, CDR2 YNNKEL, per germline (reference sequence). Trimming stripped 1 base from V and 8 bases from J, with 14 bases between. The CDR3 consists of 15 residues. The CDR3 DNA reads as TGTGCCAGCAGCCAAGGTGGGGGCGAAGGGGAAAAACTGTTTTTT. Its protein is CASSQGGGEGEKLFF.

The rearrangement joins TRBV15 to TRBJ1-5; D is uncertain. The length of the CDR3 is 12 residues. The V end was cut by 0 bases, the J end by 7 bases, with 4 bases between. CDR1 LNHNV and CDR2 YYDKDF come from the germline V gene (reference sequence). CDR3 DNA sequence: TGTGCCACCAGCAGAGATGGCCAGCCCCAGCATTTT. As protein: CATSRDGQPQHF.

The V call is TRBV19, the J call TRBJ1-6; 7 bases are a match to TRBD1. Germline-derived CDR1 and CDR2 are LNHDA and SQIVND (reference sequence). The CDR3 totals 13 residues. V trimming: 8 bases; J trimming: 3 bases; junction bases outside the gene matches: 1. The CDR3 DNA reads TGTGCCAGTGGGGACAGCTATAATTCACCCCTCCACTTT. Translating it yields CASGDSYNSPLHF.

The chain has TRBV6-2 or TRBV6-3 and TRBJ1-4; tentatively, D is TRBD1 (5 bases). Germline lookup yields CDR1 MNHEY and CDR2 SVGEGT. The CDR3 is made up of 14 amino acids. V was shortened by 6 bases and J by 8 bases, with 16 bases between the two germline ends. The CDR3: CASSPWDSLEKLFF. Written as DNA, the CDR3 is TGTGCCAGCAGCCCCTGGGACTCCTTGGAAAAACTGTTTTTT.

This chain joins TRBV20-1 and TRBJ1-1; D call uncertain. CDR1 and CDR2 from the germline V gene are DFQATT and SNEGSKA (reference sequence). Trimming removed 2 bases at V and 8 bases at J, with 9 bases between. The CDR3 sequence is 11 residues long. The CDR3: CSARYIQEAFF. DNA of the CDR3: TGCAGTGCTAGATACATTCAAGAAGCTTTCTTT.

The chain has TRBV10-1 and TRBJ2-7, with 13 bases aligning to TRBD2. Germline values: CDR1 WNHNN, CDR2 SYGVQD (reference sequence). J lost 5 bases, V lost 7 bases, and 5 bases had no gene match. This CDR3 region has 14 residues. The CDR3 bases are TGCGCCAGCAAGACTAGCGGGAGGCGTCACGAGCAGTACTTC. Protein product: CASKTSGRRHEQYF.

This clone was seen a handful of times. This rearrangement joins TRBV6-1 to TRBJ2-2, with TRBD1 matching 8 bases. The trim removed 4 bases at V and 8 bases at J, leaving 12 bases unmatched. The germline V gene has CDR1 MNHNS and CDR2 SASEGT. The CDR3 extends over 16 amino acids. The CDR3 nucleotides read TGTGCCAGCAGTGTGGACAGGGACCTCGTCGGGGGGGAGCTGTTTTTT. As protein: CASSVDRDLVGGELFF.

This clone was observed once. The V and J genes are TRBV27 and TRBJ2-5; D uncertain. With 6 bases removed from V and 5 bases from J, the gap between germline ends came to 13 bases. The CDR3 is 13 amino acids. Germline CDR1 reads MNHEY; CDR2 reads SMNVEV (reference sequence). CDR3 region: CASRISGEETQYF. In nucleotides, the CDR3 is TGTGCCAGCAGAATAAGTGGAGAGGAGACCCAGTACTTC.

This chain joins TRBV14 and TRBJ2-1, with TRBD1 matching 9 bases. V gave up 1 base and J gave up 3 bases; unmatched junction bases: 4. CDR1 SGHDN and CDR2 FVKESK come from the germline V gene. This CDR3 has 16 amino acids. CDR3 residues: CASSQAGTGNYNEQFF. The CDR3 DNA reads TGTGCCAGCAGCCAAGCTGGGACAGGGAACTACAATGAGCAGTTCTTC.

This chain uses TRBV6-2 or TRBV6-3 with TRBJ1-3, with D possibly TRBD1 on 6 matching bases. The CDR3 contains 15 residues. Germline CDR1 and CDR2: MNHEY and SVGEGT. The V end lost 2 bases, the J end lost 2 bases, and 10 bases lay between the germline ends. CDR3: CASSYVGQPGNTIYF. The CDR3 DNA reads TGTGCCAGCAGTTACGTCGGACAGCCTGGAAACACCATATATTTT.

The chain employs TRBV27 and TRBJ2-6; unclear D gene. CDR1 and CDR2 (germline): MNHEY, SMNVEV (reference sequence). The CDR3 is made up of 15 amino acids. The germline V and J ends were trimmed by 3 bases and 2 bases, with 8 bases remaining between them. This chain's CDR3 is CASSLVTTGANVLTF. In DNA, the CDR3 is TGTGCCAGCAGTTTGGTGACAACTGGGGCCAACGTCCTGACTTTC. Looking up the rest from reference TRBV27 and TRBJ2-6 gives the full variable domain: EAQVTQNPRYLITVTGKKLTVTCSQNMNHEYMSWYRQDPGLGLRQIYYSMNVEVTDKGDVPEGYKVSRKEKRNFPLILESPSPNQTSLYFCASSLVTTGANVLTFGAGSRLTVL.

CDR3 in amino acids: CASSLSRGLQGGNNSPLHF. In DNA, the CDR3 is TGTGCCAGCAGTTTATCGAGGGGGCTACAGGGGGGGAATAATTCACCCCTCCACTTT. This chain joins TRBV27 and TRBJ1-6; 8 bases match TRBD1. The CDR3 is 19 amino acids. The V gene's germline CDR1 is MNHEY and CDR2 SMNVEV (reference sequence). V was pared by 0 bases and J by 5 bases, with 12 bases of the junction left unmatched.

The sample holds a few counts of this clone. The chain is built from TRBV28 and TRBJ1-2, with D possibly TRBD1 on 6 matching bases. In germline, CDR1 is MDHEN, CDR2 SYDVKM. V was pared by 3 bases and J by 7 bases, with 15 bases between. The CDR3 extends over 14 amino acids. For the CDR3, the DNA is TGTGCCAGCAGTTTGGCCCGGACAGAAAGTGGCTACACCTTC. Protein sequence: CASSLARTESGYTF.